These T cell receptor beta chains were read from a single sample in a study of regulatory T cells in long-lasting Graves disease. MiXCR was run by TCRdb on the multiplex PCR reads, yielding one entry per CDR3 protein. The sample lists a few hundred thousand distinct CDR3 sequences; around 16% were seen once. This specimen consisted of peripheral blood mononuclear cells (PBMCs), obtained at new diagnosis, from a patient treated with antithyroid drugs. Source of these receptors: a female donor with Graves disease. CDR3s include the opening cysteine and the closing phenylalanine or tryptophan. A D gene is named only where the DNA matches it firmly. Size is stated for part of the rows, as once, few or many counts, or as a class when the clone is expanded.

abundance,len,v_gene,d_gene,j_gene,CDR3aa,CDR3nt
few,14,TRBV7-2,NA,TRBJ2-2,CASSLQGTTGELFF,TGTGCCAGCAGCTTACAGGGGACCACCGGGGAGCTGTTTTTT
few,15,TRBV28,NA,TRBJ1-5,CASSLWSGLNQPQHF,TGTGCCAGCAGTTTATGGTCGGGCCTGAATCAGCCCCAGCATTTT
many,13,TRBV19,NA,TRBJ1-4,CASSRNRNEKLFF,TGTGCCAGTAGTAGAAACCGAAATGAAAAACTGTTTTTT
NA,14,TRBV11-3,TRBD2,TRBJ2-1,CASGTSGPYNEQFF,TGTGCCAGCGGGACTAGCGGTCCCTACAATGAGCAGTTCTTC
many,17,TRBV4-3,NA,TRBJ1-4,CASSQAGPGAANEKLFF,TGCGCCAGCAGCCAAGCCGGACCGGGGGCTGCTAATGAAAAACTGTTTTTT
many,13,TRBV6-1,NA,TRBJ1-1,CASSSMSNTEAFF,TGTGCCAGCAGTAGTATGAGTAACACTGAAGCTTTCTTT
NA,15,TRBV20-1,TRBD2,TRBJ2-3,CSAPGTSVSTDTQYF,TGCAGTGCTCCCGGGACTAGCGTCAGCACAGATACGCAGTATTTT
few,15,TRBV11-2,NA,TRBJ1-6,CASSLAPFQGIPLHF,TGTGCCAGCAGCTTAGCCCCCTTCCAGGGAATACCCCTCCACTTT
many,14,TRBV6-1,NA,TRBJ1-2,CASPLPDRYGGYTF,TGTGCCAGCCCCCTTCCCGACAGATACGGTGGCTACACCTTC
many,15,TRBV18,NA,TRBJ2-4,CASSETGGGKNIQYF,TGTGCCAGCTCAGAAACAGGAGGGGGCAAAAACATTCAGTACTTC
few,15,TRBV28,TRBD2,TRBJ2-2,CASRPGGGLTGELFF,TGTGCCAGCAGACCCGGGGGGGGGCTTACCGGGGAGCTGTTTTTT
many,14,TRBV12-3/TRBV12-4,TRBD1,TRBJ1-4,CASSYRGYNEKLFF,TGTGCCAGCAGCTACAGGGGTTATAATGAAAAACTGTTTTTT
many,15,TRBV12-3/TRBV12-4,NA,TRBJ2-5,CASSGWAESQETQYF,TGTGCCAGCAGCGGGTGGGCAGAATCCCAAGAGACCCAGTACTTC
many,17,TRBV28,NA,TRBJ1-1,CASSFNDWIARSTEAFF,TGTGCCAGCAGTTTTAACGATTGGATCGCAAGGTCCACTGAAGCTTTCTTT
few,12,TRBV7-2,NA,TRBJ2-1,CASSLVETEQFF,TGTGCCAGCAGCTTAGTGGAAACCGAGCAGTTCTTC
many,14,TRBV12-3/TRBV12-4,NA,TRBJ1-6,CASRVPGLNSPLHF,TGTGCCAGCAGGGTCCCGGGACTTAATTCACCCCTCCACTTT
many,15,TRBV12-3/TRBV12-4,NA,TRBJ1-1,CASSSAGGRASEAFF,TGTGCCAGCAGTTCCGCCGGGGGGAGGGCGAGTGAAGCTTTCTTT
many,17,TRBV6-5,NA,TRBJ1-1,CASSYQKDWGWNTEAFF,TGTGCCAGCAGTTACCAGAAGGATTGGGGCTGGAACACTGAAGCTTTCTTT
many,14,TRBV2,TRBD1,TRBJ2-3,CASMGDRGEDTQYF,TGTGCCAGCATGGGGGACAGGGGAGAGGATACGCAGTATTTT
few,14,TRBV10-1,NA,TRBJ1-1,CAIPGWVPHTEAFF,TGCGCGATTCCCGGCTGGGTCCCGCACACTGAAGCTTTCTTT
many,14,TRBV6-1,NA,TRBJ1-1,CASSGRGGNTEAFF,TGTGCCAGCAGTGGCCGGGGGGGGAACACTGAAGCTTTCTTT